The 24 T cell receptor beta chains below come from one sample, sequenced in a study of blood T cell repertoires in COVID-19. The table came from immunoSEQ multiplex PCR; TCRdb's copy has only in-frame clones and leaves some out. Seen here are a few hundred thousand clones, about 91% observed once, and the top ten hold under 2%. The sequenced material came from peripheral blood. These receptors were taken from a woman in her 30s with COVID-19, enrolled during active disease.

This chain links TRBV5-5 with TRBJ2-3; 7 bases match TRBD1. CDR1 is SGHKS and CDR2 is YYEKEE in the germline V gene (reference sequence). V lost 3 bases, J lost 4 bases, and 11 bases stayed unmatched. The CDR3 runs 16 residues. DNA for the CDR3: TGTGCCAGCAGCTCCATGAGGGACAGTTTGGCAGATACGCAGTATTTT. This gives the protein CASSSMRDSLADTQYF.

The chain has TRBV10-3 and TRBJ1-1; weak D call: TRBD1 (6 bases). Per germline, CDR1 ENHRY and CDR2 SYGVKD. The CDR3 loop spans 14 amino acids. V shed 6 bases and J shed 1 base, with 12 bases lying between them. The CDR3 reads CAIRAGEWNTEAFF. The CDR3, as DNA: TGTGCCATCAGAGCAGGGGAATGGAACACTGAAGCTTTCTTT.

The rearrangement joins TRBV5-6 to TRBJ2-3; maybe TRBD1 (6 bases). V lost 0 bases and J lost 3, with 11 bases in between. This CDR3 spans 15 amino acids. The germline gives CDR1 SGHDT, CDR2 YYEEEE. The CDR3 DNA sequence: TGTGCCAGCAGCTTGGGGGGACAAGGAACAGATACGCAGTATTTT. Its translation is CASSLGGQGTDTQYF.

The chain carries TRBV5-4 and TRBJ2-7; D perhaps matches TRBD1 (6 bases). CDR1 SGHNT and CDR2 YYREEE come from the germline V gene (reference sequence). The CDR3 sequence is 14 residues long. The V and J ends lost 4 bases and 6 bases respectively, with 17 bases between them. CDR3 residues: CASSGRDTPGEQYV. The CDR3, as DNA: TGTGCCAGCAGCGGCCGGGACACGCCTGGCGAGCAGTACGTC.

This chain joins TRBV12-5 and TRBJ1-5; TRBD1 matches at 7 bases. V lost 6 bases to trimming and J lost 3 bases; unmatched junction nucleotides: 5. The CDR3 is 14 residues long. Per germline, CDR1 LGHNT and CDR2 FRNRAP. This chain's CDR3 is CASGLGQDNQPQHF. The CDR3 bases are TGTGCTAGTGGCCTTGGACAGGACAATCAGCCCCAGCATTTT.

The gene calls are TRBV23-1 and TRBJ2-1; a weak D match, TRBD1 (5 bases). TRBV23-1 is sorted into the ORF group, with uncertain function. The CDR3 covers 13 residues. V lost 6 bases and J lost 4, with 10 bases in between. The CDR3 nucleotides read TGCGCCAGCAGGGACATAGCTTACAATGAGCAGTTCTTC. This encodes CASRDIAYNEQFF.

The chain links TRBV6-2 or TRBV6-3 to TRBJ2-5, with TRBD2 as a possible D gene (5 bases). V dropped 2 bases and J dropped 2 bases, with 12 bases sitting between them. From germline, CDR1 is MNHEY and CDR2 SVGEGT. The CDR3 is 15 residues long. The CDR3 here is CASSYTGLMQETQYF. The CDR3 nucleotides are TGTGCCAGCAGTTACACCGGACTTATGCAAGAGACCCAGTACTTC.

The chain recombines TRBV13 with TRBJ1-1; the D is unclear. Deletions cut 4 bases from V and 1 base from J, with 7 bases between. This CDR3 has 13 residues. Germline-derived CDR1 and CDR2 are PRHDT and FYEKMQ (reference sequence). In DNA form, the CDR3 reads TGTGCCAGCAGCTCCGAGGAGAACACTGAAGCTTTCTTT. The encoded protein is CASSSEENTEAFF.

The genes are TRBV19 and TRBJ1-5, with unresolved D. This CDR3 region has 13 residues. Germline V lookup: CDR1 LNHDA, CDR2 SQIVND (reference sequence). V gave up 7 bases and J gave up 2 bases, with 9 bases separating them. The CDR3 sequence: CASTSLGNQPQHF. DNA of the CDR3: TGTGCCAGTACCTCTCTTGGCAATCAGCCCCAGCATTTT.

The chain links TRBV7-9 to TRBJ2-1; D not resolved. Trimming removed 1 base from V and 2 bases from J, with 6 bases in between. This CDR3 spans 14 amino acids. Germline CDR1 SEHNR, CDR2 FQNEAQ (reference sequence). The CDR3 DNA reads TGTGCCAGCAGCTTAGATACAGCCTACAATGAGCAGTTCTTC. This codes for CASSLDTAYNEQFF.

The table lists this clone with a count of one. V and J are TRBV3-1 (or the pseudogene TRBV3-2) and TRBJ2-3; tentatively, D is TRBD2 (7 bases). The CDR3 covers 16 residues. With 1 base removed from V and 2 bases from J, the gap between germline ends came to 13 bases. From germline, CDR1 is LGHDT and CDR2 YNNKEL (reference sequence). DNA for the CDR3: TGTGCCAGCAGCCAAGTATTACGGGGGGCCACAGATACGCAGTATTTT. Residues: CASSQVLRGATDTQYF.

The rearrangement joins TRBV24-1 to TRBJ1-1, with 7 bases matching TRBD1. Germline values: CDR1 KGHDR, CDR2 SFDVKD. V shed 4 bases, J shed 5 bases, and the junction held 9 bases outside the gene matches. The CDR3 loop spans 15 amino acids. CDR3 sequence (DNA): TGTGCCACCAGTGACCCAACAGGGGCAGGGACTGAAGCTTTCTTT. Its translation: CATSDPTGAGTEAFF.

The chain recombines TRBV6-2 or TRBV6-3 with TRBJ2-7; 8 bases are shared with TRBD2. V dropped 6 bases and J dropped 2; count of bases not matched to a gene: 6. The CDR3 contains 14 residues. Germline V gene lookup returns CDR1 MNHEY and CDR2 SVGEGT. The CDR3 spells CASSHPGGAYEQYF. The CDR3 coding sequence is TGTGCCAGCAGCCACCCGGGGGGGGCCTACGAGCAGTACTTC.

With respect to this clone: At one of its ends the junction is not consistent with the germline gene, which may arise from a read error. V is TRBV6-1 and J is TRBJ1-1; possible D gene TRBD1, 6 bases. Germline assignment: CDR1 MNHNS and CDR2 SASEGT. CDR3 length: 15 residues. Here the CDR3 DNA reads TGTGCCAGCAGAGAAGAGGGGGAAATGAACACTGAAGCTTTCTTT. As protein: CASREEGEMNTEAFF.

V gene TRBV5-1 combines with J gene TRBJ2-1; D is uncertain. Between the trimmed V and J ends, which lost 0 bases and 10 bases, there was a span of 5 bases. Germline CDR1 SGHRS, CDR2 YFSETQ. This CDR3 is built from 11 residues. CDR3 amino acids: CASSLGLEQFF. DNA of the CDR3: TGCGCCAGCAGCTTGGGACTCGAGCAGTTCTTC.

V gene TRBV7-9 combines with J gene TRBJ2-5; 9 bases match TRBD2. The V gene's germline CDR1 is SEHNR and CDR2 FQNEAQ (reference sequence). There are 17 residues in the CDR3. With 5 bases clipped from V and 3 bases from J, the junction kept 13 bases outside the gene matches. The CDR3 nucleotides read TGTGCCAGCAGCCTCGGGAAGATAGCGGGGGACAAAGAGACCCAGTACTTC. It yields the protein CASSLGKIAGDKETQYF.

The chain links TRBV7-9 to TRBJ1-6; D might be TRBD1 (5 bases). The CDR3 is 16 residues long. V was trimmed by 2 bases and J by 5 bases, leaving 13 bases between them. Germline CDR1 and CDR2: SEHNR and FQNEAQ (reference sequence). CDR3 in DNA: TGTGCCAGCAGCTTAAACACAGGAACCAATAATTCACCCCTCCACTTT. It specifies CASSLNTGTNNSPLHF.

V and J are TRBV7-8 and TRBJ2-7; tentatively, D is TRBD2 (5 bases). Germline values: CDR1 SGHVS, CDR2 FQNEAQ. The CDR3 contains 13 residues. V was trimmed by 5 bases and J by 6 bases, leaving 14 bases between them. As DNA, the CDR3 is TGTGCCAGCAGCCGTACGGACTCGTCCGAGCAGTACTTC. Its protein product is CASSRTDSSEQYF. Filled out from reference TRBV7-8 and TRBJ2-7, the complete variable domain reads GAGVSQSPRYKVAKRGQDVALRCDPISGHVSLFWYQQALGQGPEFLTYFQNEAQLDKSGLPSDRFFAERPEGSVSTLKIQRTQQEDSAVYLCASSRTDSSEQYFGPGTRLTVT.

The CDR3, as DNA: TGCGCCAGCAGTGAGCCTTTTGGACAGGGGGAACAGCCCCAGCATTTT. Amino acid sequence: CASSEPFGQGEQPQHF. The J gene is TRBJ1-5, the V gene TRBV10-2, with 10 bases fitting TRBD1. The V and J ends lost 2 bases and 7 bases, in that order; junction bases with no gene match: 8. The CDR3 runs 16 residues. The germline gives CDR1 WSHSY, CDR2 SAAADI.

The J gene is TRBJ2-3, the V gene TRBV19, with 9 bases lining up with TRBD2. In germline, CDR1 is LNHDA, CDR2 SQIVND (reference sequence). CDR3 length: 15 amino acids. The V gene end was trimmed by 4 bases and the J gene end by 3 bases; junction bases not matched to a gene: 5. The CDR3 nucleotides read TGTGCCAGTAGTAATCCGGGACTAGCTACAGATACGCAGTATTTT. It is translated as CASSNPGLATDTQYF.

This chain uses TRBV2 with TRBJ1-2; possible D gene TRBD1, 6 bases. Germline CDR1 and CDR2: SNHLY and FYNNEI. The CDR3 has 14 residues. Deletions cut 4 bases from V and 2 bases from J, with 11 bases between. The CDR3 here is CASSGGGRNYGYTF. The CDR3 nucleotides are TGTGCCAGCAGTGGGGGGGGCAGGAACTATGGCTACACCTTC.

This rearrangement joins TRBV6-1 to TRBJ1-4; 9 nucleotides line up with TRBD1. The CDR3 length is 18 residues. J lost 8 bases, V lost 4 bases, and 17 bases had no gene match. Germline V gene lookup returns CDR1 MNHNS and CDR2 SASEGT. CDR3 region: CASSGGQGRGRVQEKLFF. The CDR3 region has the DNA TGTGCCAGCAGTGGTGGACAGGGGCGGGGGCGAGTTCAGGAAAAACTGTTTTTT.

The rearrangement joins TRBV11-3 to TRBJ1-1; D uncertain. The V gene lost 6 bases and the J gene lost 7 bases, with 9 bases spanning the gap. Germline V lookup: CDR1 SGHNT, CDR2 YENEEA. This CDR3 contains 11 residues. The CDR3 nucleotides read TGTGCCAGCAGGAGCAGCGGTGAAGCTTTCTTT. It translates to CASRSSGEAFF.

The rearrangement joins TRBV3-1 (or the pseudogene TRBV3-2) to TRBJ2-3; 8 bases align to TRBD2. The CDR3 extends over 16 amino acids. V lost 1 base to trimming and J lost 2 bases; unmatched junction nucleotides: 5. Germline V gives CDR1 LGHDT, CDR2 YNNKEL (reference sequence). This CDR3 reads CASSQGSAGATDTQYF. CDR3 DNA: TGTGCCAGCAGCCAAGGGTCAGCGGGGGCCACAGATACGCAGTATTTT.